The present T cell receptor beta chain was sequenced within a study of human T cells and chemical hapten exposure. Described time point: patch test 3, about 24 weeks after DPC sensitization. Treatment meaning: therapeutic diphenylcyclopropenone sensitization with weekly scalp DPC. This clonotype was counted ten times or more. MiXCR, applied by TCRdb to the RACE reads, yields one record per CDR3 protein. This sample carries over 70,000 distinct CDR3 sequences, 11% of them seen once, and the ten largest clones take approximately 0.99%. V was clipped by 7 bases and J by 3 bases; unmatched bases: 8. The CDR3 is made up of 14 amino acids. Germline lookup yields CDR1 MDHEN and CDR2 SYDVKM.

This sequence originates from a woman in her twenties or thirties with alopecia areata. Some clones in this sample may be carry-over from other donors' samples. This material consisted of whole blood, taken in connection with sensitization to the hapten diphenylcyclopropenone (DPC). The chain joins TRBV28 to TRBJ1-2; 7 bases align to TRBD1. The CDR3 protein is CASNSGGIYYGYTF. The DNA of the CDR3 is TGTGCCAGCAACTCAGGGGGAATTTACTATGGCTACACCTTC.